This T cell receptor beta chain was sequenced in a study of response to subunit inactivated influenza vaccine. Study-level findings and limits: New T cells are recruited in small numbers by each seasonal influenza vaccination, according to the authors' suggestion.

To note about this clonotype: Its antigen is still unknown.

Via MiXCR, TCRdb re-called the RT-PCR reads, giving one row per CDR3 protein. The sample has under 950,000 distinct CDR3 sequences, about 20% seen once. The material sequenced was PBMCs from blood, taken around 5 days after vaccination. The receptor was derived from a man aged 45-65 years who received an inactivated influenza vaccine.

CDR3 in amino acids: CASSKGQVLVQGYGYTF. CDR3 in DNA: TGCGCCAGCAGCAAAGGACAGGTTTTGGTCCAGGGCTATGGCTACACCTTC. The chain is built from TRBV5-1 and TRBJ1-2, with 7 positions matching TRBD1. The germline V gene encodes CDR1 SGHRS and CDR2 YFSETQ. CDR3 length: 17 amino acids. After removal of 4 bases from V and 4 bases from J, the junction contained 16 bases not matched to a gene.